The 20 T cell receptor beta chains listed next were all sequenced from one sample in a study of T cells in Graves' hyperthyroidism and ophthalmopathy. The CDR3 regions of TCR beta were amplified from RNA transcripts. HTBI primers were the set used in a first-round RT-PCR of the TCR CDR3. TCRdb re-analysed the multiplex PCR reads in MiXCR, keeping a single row per CDR3 protein. The sample lists under 400,000 distinct CDR3 sequences; around 15% were seen once. Material: blood. These receptors came from a woman aged 55 to 70 with Graves' ophthalmopathy.

The CDR3 protein is CASSLGTGSSPLHF. The CDR3 nucleotides read TGTGCCAGCAGCTTGGGTACAGGGAGTTCACCCCTCCACTTT. The gene calls are TRBV5-8 and TRBJ1-6; D possibly corresponds to TRBD1 (6 bases). Looked up from germline, CDR1 is SGHTS and CDR2 is YDEGEE. The CDR3 length is 14 residues. Trimming took off 0 bases at V and 9 bases at J, with 10 bases between the two ends.

This clonotype was seen at least ten times. The chain combines TRBV5-1 with TRBJ2-3, with 8 bases matching TRBD1. Losses at the gene ends were 1 base for V and 1 base for J; bases not matched to a gene: 11. This CDR3 has 18 amino acids. The V gene's germline CDR1 is SGHRS and CDR2 YFSETQ. The CDR3 protein is CASSLLAGQGMGTDTQYF. CDR3 DNA: TGCGCCAGCAGCTTGCTTGCCGGACAGGGAATGGGCACAGATACGCAGTATTTT.

In its sample, this clonotype was seen many times. The rearrangement joins TRBV28 to TRBJ2-1; D is unresolved. V dropped 8 bases and J dropped 9 bases, with 17 bases sitting between them. Per the germline V gene, CDR1 is MDHEN and CDR2 is SYDVKM. The CDR3 sequence is 13 residues long. The CDR3 protein is CASEGSTAREQFF. CDR3 DNA sequence: TGTGCCAGCGAAGGATCAACAGCGCGTGAGCAGTTCTTC.

The V gene is TRBV9, the J gene TRBJ2-3; no clear D gene. The CDR3 is made up of 15 amino acids. Germline V lookup: CDR1 SGDLS, CDR2 YYNGEE. V lost 2 bases to trimming and J lost 0 bases, with 10 bases between them. The CDR3 DNA follows: TGTGCCAGCAGCGTGGACCCTACAAGCACAGATACGCAGTATTTT. Translation gives CASSVDPTSTDTQYF.

As concerns this clonotype: A much bigger clone sits one base away, suggesting this may be a read error. Here the CDR3 reads CSVEGNEQFF. The DNA for the CDR3 is TGCAGCGTTGAGGGGAATGAGCAGTTCTTC. The chain recombines TRBV29-1 with TRBJ2-1; no reliable D call. V lost 3 bases and J 7 bases, leaving 4 bases between the germline ends. Germline values: CDR1 SQVTM, CDR2 ANQGSEA. CDR3 size: 10 residues.

CDR3 protein: CASSVQGRAYEQYF. The CDR3 DNA reads TGTGCCAGCAGCGTGCAGGGGAGGGCCTACGAGCAGTACTTC. The chain links TRBV5-4 to TRBJ2-7; a possible D gene is TRBD2 (7 bases). The CDR3 runs 14 residues. CDR1 and CDR2 (germline): SGHNT, YYREEE (reference sequence). V was pared by 4 bases and J by 2 bases, with 13 bases between.

V is TRBV7-9 and J is TRBJ2-1; D gene uncertain. With 5 bases removed from V and 8 bases from J, the gap between germline ends came to 25 bases. This CDR3 spans 17 amino acids. Per the germline V gene, CDR1 is SEHNR and CDR2 is FQNEAQ (reference sequence). The CDR3 region is CASSRGRSMKVEYEQFF. The CDR3 DNA sequence: TGTGCCAGCAGCAGAGGTCGGAGTATGAAGGTAGAATATGAGCAGTTCTTC. Together with reference TRBV7-9 and TRBJ2-1, the CDR3 gives the full variable domain: DTGVSQNPRHKITKRGQNVTFRCDPISEHNRLYWYRQTLGQGPEFLTYFQNEAQLEKSRLLSDRFSAERPKGSFSTLEIQRTEQGDSAMYLCASSRGRSMKVEYEQFFGPGTRLTVL.

This clonotype was recorded many times. The rearrangement uses TRBV20-1 and TRBJ2-7; maybe TRBD1 (5 bases). Germline CDR1 reads DFQATT; CDR2 reads SNEGSKA (reference sequence). V gave up 0 bases and J gave up 3 bases, with 6 bases separating them. The CDR3 extends over 12 amino acids. The CDR3 sequence: CSARDTGYEQYF. CDR3 bases: TGCAGTGCTAGAGACACAGGCTACGAGCAGTACTTC.

Ten or more counts support this clonotype. The CDR3 loop reads CASSLGSSSNQPQHF. In DNA, the CDR3 is TGTGCCAGCAGCTTGGGCAGCTCGAGCAATCAGCCCCAGCATTTT. The rearrangement links TRBV11-2 to TRBJ1-5; D unclear. CDR1 SGHAT and CDR2 FQNNGV come from the germline V gene. The CDR3 covers 15 residues. Trimming took 3 bases from V and 1 from J, leaving 10 bases between them.

This clonotype was observed many times. The rearrangement links TRBV7-9 to TRBJ2-7; tentative D call: TRBD1 (5 bases). There are 16 residues in the CDR3. The germline CDR1 and CDR2 sequences are SEHNR and FQNEAQ (reference sequence). The germline V and J ends were trimmed by 5 bases and 3 bases, with 20 bases remaining between them. CDR3: CASSPAGQGFIYEQYF. In nucleotides, the CDR3 is TGTGCCAGCAGCCCCGCCGGGCAGGGCTTTATCTACGAGCAGTACTTC.

The gene calls are TRBV6-2 or TRBV6-3 and TRBJ2-1; 12 bases map to TRBD2. Germline CDR1 is MNHEY and CDR2 is SVGEGT. This CDR3 spans 14 amino acids. The trim removed 5 bases at V and 10 bases at J, leaving 6 bases unmatched. CDR3 DNA sequence: TGTGCCAGCAGTCGGACTAGCGGGATCGGCGAGCAGTTCTTC. Its protein is CASSRTSGIGEQFF.

The chain recombines TRBV20-1 with TRBJ2-3; the D call may be TRBD1 or TRBD2 (6 bases each). Deletions cut 1 base from V and 1 base from J, with 12 bases between. The CDR3 is made up of 15 amino acids. Germline V gives CDR1 DFQATT, CDR2 SNEGSKA (reference sequence). Written as DNA, the CDR3 is TGCAGTGCTAGAGCCGGGGGCCTTCGCACAGATACGCAGTATTTT. This gives the protein CSARAGGLRTDTQYF.

This clonotype was detected many times. The chain is built from TRBV14 and TRBJ2-5; maybe TRBD2 (5 bases). This CDR3 is 15 amino acids long. CDR1 and CDR2 from the germline V gene are SGHDN and FVKESK. V lost 1 base and J 5 bases, leaving 14 bases between the germline ends. CDR3 nucleotide sequence: TGTGCCAGCAGCCAAGCACCGGGGTTGTACGAGACCCAGTACTTC. Translating gives CASSQAPGLYETQYF. Based on the CDR3 plus reference TRBV14 and TRBJ2-5, the full variable domain is EAGVTQFPSHSVIEKGQTVTLRCDPISGHDNLYWYRRVMGKEIKFLLHFVKESKQDESGMPNNRFLAERTGGTYSTLKVQPAELEDSGVYFCASSQAPGLYETQYFGPGTRLLVL.

This clonotype was seen at least ten times. The genes are TRBV2 and TRBJ2-1; TRBD1 agrees at 10 bases. CDR1 SNHLY and CDR2 FYNNEI come from the germline V gene. This CDR3 is 16 amino acids long. V lost 5 bases, J lost 1 base, and 5 bases stayed unmatched. CDR3 protein: CASSIPGQGSYNEQFF. The DNA of the CDR3 is TGTGCCAGCAGTATACCGGGACAGGGGTCCTACAATGAGCAGTTCTTC. Together with reference TRBV2 and TRBJ2-1, the CDR3 gives the full variable domain: EPEVTQTPSHQVTQMGQEVILRCVPISNHLYFYWYRQILGQKVEFLVSFYNNEISEKSEIFDDQFSVERPDGSNFTLKIRSTKLEDSAMYFCASSIPGQGSYNEQFFGPGTRLTVL.

This clonotype was observed at least ten times. V and J are TRBV18 and TRBJ1-6, with D uncertain. Looked up from germline, CDR1 is KGHSH and CDR2 is LQKENI. Trimming pared 6 bases from V and 5 bases from J, leaving 8 bases between. This CDR3 contains 13 residues. This chain's CDR3 is CASSPKNNSPLHF. The CDR3, as DNA: TGTGCCAGCTCTCCGAAAAATAATTCACCCCTCCACTTT.

This rearrangement joins TRBV6-2 or TRBV6-3 to TRBJ1-3, with D possibly being TRBD1 (5 bases). Germline V CDR1 and CDR2: MNHEY, SVGEGT. CDR3 size: 14 residues. V was shortened by 6 bases and J by 3 bases, with 12 bases between the two germline ends. Here the CDR3 reads CASRKDNLGNTIYF. In nucleotides, the CDR3 is TGTGCCAGCAGGAAGGACAATCTTGGAAACACCATATATTTT.

The sample holds many counts of this clonotype. The rearrangement uses TRBV20-1 and TRBJ2-5; the D call may be TRBD1 or TRBD2 (7 bases each). The CDR3 covers 15 residues. Germline values: CDR1 DFQATT, CDR2 SNEGSKA (reference sequence). V was clipped by 0 bases and J by 5 bases, with 16 bases between them. The CDR3 region has the DNA TGCAGTGCTAGAGAATGGGAGGGGGCAGGGGAGACCCAGTACTTC. This translates into CSAREWEGAGETQYF.

This clonotype was detected ten times or more. The rearrangement links TRBV7-8 to TRBJ2-2; D is possibly TRBD1 (6 bases). The CDR3 loop spans 15 amino acids. V lost 4 bases, J lost 0 bases, and 9 bases lay in between. The germline CDR1 and CDR2 sequences are SGHVS and FQNEAQ. Here the CDR3 DNA reads TGTGCCAGCAGCTCCAGGGGCGCGAACACCGGGGAGCTGTTTTTT. Its translation is CASSSRGANTGELFF.

This clonotype was detected ten times or more. The V and J genes are TRBV18 and TRBJ2-1; unclear D gene. Germline CDR1 and CDR2: KGHSH and LQKENI. The CDR3 has 14 amino acids. Trimming removed 3 bases at V and 9 bases at J, with 15 bases between. The CDR3 region is CASSPPDGPREQFF. CDR3 nucleotides: TGTGCCAGCTCACCCCCGGACGGGCCTCGTGAGCAGTTCTTC. The whole variable domain, filled in from reference TRBV18 and TRBJ2-1, reads NAGVMQNPRHLVRRRGQEARLRCSPMKGHSHVYWYRQLPEEGLKFMVYLQKENIIDESGMPKERFSAEFPKEGPSILRIQQVVRGDSAAYFCASSPPDGPREQFFGPGTRLTVL.

This clonotype was recorded at least ten times. The chain is built from TRBV15 and TRBJ2-4; 9 nucleotides agree with TRBD1. The CDR3 covers 17 residues. Germline CDR1 is LNHNV and CDR2 is YYDKDF (reference sequence). Unmatched junction bases numbered 5, after V lost 2 bases and J lost 0 bases. The CDR3 region has the DNA TGTGCCACCAGCAGATCAGACAGGGGGGTAGCCAAAAACATTCAGTACTTC. Its translation is CATSRSDRGVAKNIQYF.